The 17 T cell receptor beta chains below come from one sample, sequenced in a study of cytomegalovirus exposure and HLA in healthy donors. A multiplex PCR was run with 60 Vbeta primers and 13 Jbeta primers. Profiling relied on immunoSEQ multiplex PCR, and the TCRdb table lists in-frame clones only, not all of them. The sample yields roughly 230,000 clones, approximately 84% seen once. Sequencing used PBMCs. These receptors were obtained from a girl aged 2 to 10 in good health and CMV-seronegative.

The chain joins TRBV12-5 to TRBJ1-2; D gene unclear. Germline V lookup: CDR1 LGHNT, CDR2 FRNRAP. CDR3 length: 14 residues. The V end was cut by 3 bases, the J end by 3 bases, with 11 bases between. The CDR3 reads CASGFPERYYGYTF. The CDR3 nucleotides are TGTGCTAGTGGTTTCCCCGAGCGTTACTATGGCTACACCTTC.

This chain joins TRBV14 and TRBJ2-7, with TRBD2 matching over 16 bases. After removal of 5 bases from V and 5 bases from J, the junction contained 9 bases not matched to a gene. This CDR3 has 17 amino acids. CDR1 and CDR2 from the germline V gene are SGHDN and FVKESK. The CDR3 spells CASSSPGLAGGPNEQYF. The CDR3 nucleotides read TGTGCCAGCAGCTCTCCGGGACTAGCGGGAGGGCCCAACGAGCAGTACTTC.

This chain uses TRBV11-1 with TRBJ2-4, with TRBD2 identical over 9 bases. CDR3 size: 13 residues. The V gene's germline CDR1 is SGHAT and CDR2 FQDESV (reference sequence). V lost 5 bases to trimming and J lost 13 bases; unmatched junction nucleotides: 9. CDR3 nucleotide sequence: TGTGCCAGCAGCGACGGGACTAGCAACCGACAGTACTTC. Translation: CASSDGTSNRQYF.

In its sample, this clone was seen once. The chain uses TRBV2 and TRBJ1-5, with 7 bases matching TRBD1. CDR1 is SNHLY and CDR2 is FYNNEI in the germline V gene. V dropped 6 bases and J dropped 7; count of bases not matched to a gene: 12. This CDR3 contains 15 residues. CDR3 amino acids: CASSPRTGGDQPQHF. The CDR3 bases are TGTGCCAGCAGCCCCAGGACAGGTGGGGACCAGCCCCAGCATTTT.

The chain has TRBV7-8 and TRBJ2-7; 11 positions agree with TRBD1. Germline CDR1 SGHVS, CDR2 FQNEAQ. The CDR3 totals 15 residues. Trimming at V came to 3 bases and at J to 2 bases, leaving 3 bases not matched to a gene. The DNA of the CDR3 is TGTGCCAGCAGCTTCGGGACAGGGGGACCCTACGAGCAGTACTTC. It specifies CASSFGTGGPYEQYF. Together with reference TRBV7-8 and TRBJ2-7, the CDR3 gives the full variable domain: GAGVSQSPRYKVAKRGQDVALRCDPISGHVSLFWYQQALGQGPEFLTYFQNEAQLDKSGLPSDRFFAERPEGSVSTLKIQRTQQEDSAVYLCASSFGTGGPYEQYFGPGTRLTVT.

CDR3 residues: CASSGPDRLIGMNTEAFF. In nucleotides, the CDR3 is TGTGCCAGCAGTGGCCCCGACAGATTGATTGGCATGAACACTGAAGCTTTCTTT. The chain combines TRBV2 with TRBJ1-1; D possibly corresponds to TRBD1 (5 bases). CDR3 size: 18 residues. Germline V gene sequence: CDR1 SNHLY, CDR2 FYNNEI. Trimming took off 4 bases at V and 0 bases at J, with 21 bases between the two ends.

The chain has TRBV19 and TRBJ2-3; 11 bases line up with TRBD2. This CDR3 is 15 amino acids long. Germline CDR1 is LNHDA and CDR2 is SQIVND (reference sequence). The junction had 5 bases not matched to a gene; V was cut back by 7 bases and J by 2 bases. The CDR3 region is CASIGTSGNTDTQYF. CDR3 nucleotides: TGTGCCAGTATTGGGACTAGCGGAAACACAGATACGCAGTATTTT.

The chain carries TRBV29-1 and TRBJ2-7; 8 bases align to TRBD2. Looked up from germline, CDR1 is SQVTM and CDR2 is ANQGSEA. V dropped 3 bases and J dropped 3; count of bases not matched to a gene: 10. CDR3 length: 15 amino acids. As DNA, the CDR3 is TGCAGCGTTGATATCGGGGGGGGAAAAGGCTACGAGCAGTACTTC. This codes for CSVDIGGGKGYEQYF.

The V gene is TRBV10-3, the J gene TRBJ2-5, with D tentatively TRBD1 (6 bases). CDR3 length equals 13 residues. V lost 2 bases to trimming and J lost 2 bases, with 6 bases between them. Germline CDR1 reads ENHRY; CDR2 reads SYGVKD. CDR3 DNA sequence: TGTGCCATCAGTGAGCAGGGGCAAGAGACCCAGTACTTC. As protein: CAISEQGQETQYF.

The rearrangement joins TRBV6-1 to TRBJ2-7; 7 bases align to TRBD2. There are 14 residues in the CDR3. With V trimmed by 6 bases and J by 3 bases, 8 bases remained unmatched. The V gene's germline CDR1 is MNHNS and CDR2 SASEGT. CDR3 loop: CASRASAGVYEQYF. CDR3 DNA sequence: TGTGCCAGCAGAGCATCGGCGGGAGTCTACGAGCAGTACTTC.

The chain is built from TRBV6-1 and TRBJ2-3; D remains unclear. Germline loops: CDR1 MNHNS, CDR2 SASEGT. The CDR3 totals 16 residues. Trimming took 2 bases from V and 1 from J, leaving 13 bases between them. CDR3 amino acids: CASSETSGLGTDTQYF. DNA for the CDR3: TGTGCCAGCAGTGAAACCTCGGGTTTGGGCACAGATACGCAGTATTTT.

This clone was detected once. The genes are TRBV19 and TRBJ1-1; D is undetermined. This CDR3 is 13 amino acids long. Germline V CDR1 and CDR2: LNHDA, SQIVND (reference sequence). V was trimmed by 9 bases and J by 2 bases, leaving 13 bases between them. The CDR3, as DNA: TGTGCCAGCCAGACACTTATCAACACTGAAGCTTTCTTT. Translated, it gives CASQTLINTEAFF.

The rearrangement joins TRBV7-9 to TRBJ1-4, with D uncertain. The V end was cut by 0 bases, the J end by 6 bases, with 14 bases between. This CDR3 is built from 16 residues. The V gene's germline CDR1 is SEHNR and CDR2 FQNEAQ (reference sequence). The chain's CDR3 is CASSLAAGHGDEKLFF. Here the CDR3 DNA reads TGTGCCAGCAGCTTAGCCGCCGGGCACGGGGATGAAAAACTGTTTTTT.

V usage is TRBV5-1 and J usage is TRBJ1-3; the D is unclear. V lost 0 bases to trimming and J lost 3 bases, with 10 bases between them. The germline gives CDR1 SGHRS, CDR2 YFSETQ. The CDR3 sequence is 15 residues long. The CDR3 sequence: CASSLGRRSGNTIYF. In nucleotides, the CDR3 is TGCGCCAGCAGCTTGGGGAGGAGAAGTGGAAACACCATATATTTT. Supplemented by reference TRBV5-1 and TRBJ1-3, the full variable domain reads KAGVTQTPRYLIKTRGQQVTLSCSPISGHRSVSWYQQTPGQGLQFLFEYFSETQRNKGNFPGRFSGRQFSNSRSEMNVSTLELGDSALYLCASSLGRRSGNTIYFGEGSWLTVV.

The V and J genes are TRBV6-1 and TRBJ1-5, with D maybe TRBD1 (5 bases). The CDR3 has 15 amino acids. Trimming took off 4 bases at V and 6 bases at J, with 16 bases between the two ends. In germline, CDR1 is MNHNS, CDR2 SASEGT. CDR3: CASSGQWDWVQPQHF. The DNA of the CDR3 is TGTGCCAGCAGTGGACAGTGGGATTGGGTTCAGCCCCAGCATTTT.

V is TRBV6-5 and J is TRBJ1-2; tentative D call: TRBD1 (5 bases). V was cut by 2 bases and J by 3 bases, with 10 bases left in between. The CDR3 sequence is 14 residues long. Germline loops: CDR1 MNHEY, CDR2 SVGAGI. CDR3 loop: CASSYGGTYYGYTF. DNA for the CDR3: TGTGCCAGCAGTTACGGAGGGACCTACTATGGCTACACCTTC.

V gene TRBV5-1 combines with J gene TRBJ2-3, with TRBD2 as a possible D gene (6 bases). Trimming pared 4 bases from V and 0 bases from J, leaving 9 bases between. This CDR3 contains 14 residues. Germline CDR1 SGHRS, CDR2 YFSETQ. The CDR3 coding sequence is TGCGCCAGCAGCGGGGGGTTAAGCACAGATACGCAGTATTTT. This gives the protein CASSGGLSTDTQYF.